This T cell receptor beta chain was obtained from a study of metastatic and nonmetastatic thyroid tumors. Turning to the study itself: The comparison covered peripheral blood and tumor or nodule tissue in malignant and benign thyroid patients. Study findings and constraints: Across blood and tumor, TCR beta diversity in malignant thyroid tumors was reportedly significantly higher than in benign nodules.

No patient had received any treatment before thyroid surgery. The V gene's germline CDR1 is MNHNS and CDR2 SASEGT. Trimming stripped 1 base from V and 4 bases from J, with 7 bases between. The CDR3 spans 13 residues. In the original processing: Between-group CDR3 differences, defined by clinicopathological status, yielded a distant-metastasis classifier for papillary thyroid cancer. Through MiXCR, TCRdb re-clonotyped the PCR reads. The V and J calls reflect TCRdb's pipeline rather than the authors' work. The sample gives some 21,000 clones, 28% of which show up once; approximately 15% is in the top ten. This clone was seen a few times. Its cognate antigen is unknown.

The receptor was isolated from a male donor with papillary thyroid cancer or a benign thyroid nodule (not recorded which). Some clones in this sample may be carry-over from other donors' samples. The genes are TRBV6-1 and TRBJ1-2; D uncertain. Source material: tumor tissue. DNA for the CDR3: TGTGCCAGCAGTGAAGGGGAATCCTATGGCTACACCTTC. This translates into CASSEGESYGYTF.